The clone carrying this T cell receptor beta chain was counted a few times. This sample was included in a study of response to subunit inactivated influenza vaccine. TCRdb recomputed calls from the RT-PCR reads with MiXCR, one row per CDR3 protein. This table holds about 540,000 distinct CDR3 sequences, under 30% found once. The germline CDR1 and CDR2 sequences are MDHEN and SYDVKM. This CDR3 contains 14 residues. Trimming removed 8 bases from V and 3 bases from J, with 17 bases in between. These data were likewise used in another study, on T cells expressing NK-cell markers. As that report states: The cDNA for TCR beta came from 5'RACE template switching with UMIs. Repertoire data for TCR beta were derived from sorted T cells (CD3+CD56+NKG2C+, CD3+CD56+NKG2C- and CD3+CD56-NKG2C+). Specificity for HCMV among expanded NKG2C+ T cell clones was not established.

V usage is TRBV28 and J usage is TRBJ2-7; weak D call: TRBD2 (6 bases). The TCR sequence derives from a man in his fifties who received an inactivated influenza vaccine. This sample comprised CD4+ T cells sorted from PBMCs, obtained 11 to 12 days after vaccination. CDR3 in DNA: TGTGCCAGCGTTGGAGCTAGCGAGGACTACGAGCAGTACTTC. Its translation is CASVGASEDYEQYF.